The 14 T cell receptor beta chains in this list originate from one sample, sequenced in a study of metastatic and nonmetastatic thyroid tumors. Treatment of any kind had been given to no patient before thyroid surgery. TCRdb redid the clone calls on the PCR reads using MiXCR. The data contain tens of thousands of clones, around 27% of them singletons. Sequenced material: blood. These receptor sequences come from a male donor with papillary thyroid cancer or a benign thyroid nodule (not recorded which). Some clones in this sample may be carry-over from other donors' samples.

Worth noting for this clone: This is likely a read error, given that the CDR3 carries no conserved phenylalanine or tryptophan at its end. The rearrangement joins TRBV7-8 to TRBJ1-5; D is unclear. Between the trimmed V and J ends, which lost 5 bases and 4 bases, there was a span of 12 bases. The germline gives CDR1 SGHVS, CDR2 FQNEAQ. The CDR3 covers 14 residues. This chain's CDR3 is CASSEQELNQPQHS. DNA for the CDR3: TGTGCCAGCAGCGAGCAGGAGCTGAATCAGCCCCAGCATTCT.

This clone was found many times. The genes are TRBV6-1 and TRBJ2-1, with 13 bases matching TRBD2. There are 15 residues in the CDR3. With V trimmed by 1 base and J by 6 bases, 0 bases remained unmatched. Germline assignment: CDR1 MNHNS and CDR2 SASEGT. DNA for the CDR3: TGTGCCAGCAGTGAAGGGACTAGCGGGAGCAATGAGCAGTTCTTC. This sequence encodes CASSEGTSGSNEQFF.

The chain employs TRBV3-1 and TRBJ2-2; no definite D call. Per germline, CDR1 LGHDT and CDR2 YNNKEL (reference sequence). The CDR3 totals 11 residues. V was shortened by 3 bases and J by 6 bases, with 2 bases between the two germline ends. CDR3 sequence (DNA): TGTGCCAGCAGCCATCCCGGGGAGCTGTTTTTT. Translated: CASSHPGELFF.

The chain has TRBV6-1 and TRBJ2-7; 10 bases agree with TRBD1. The CDR3 loop spans 15 amino acids. Looked up from germline, CDR1 is MNHNS and CDR2 is SASEGT. The trim removed 9 bases at V and 6 bases at J, leaving 14 bases unmatched. The CDR3 loop is CASNPRDRGFSEQYF. In DNA, the CDR3 is TGTGCCAGTAACCCAAGGGACAGGGGCTTTTCCGAGCAGTACTTC.

This clone came up a few times. At one boundary the junction diverges from the germline segment, which might be a read error. The CDR3 nucleotides are TGCGCCAGCAGCCAAGCGGGGAGCGGCAGGCCGCAGAGCTTC. It yields the protein CASSQAGSGRPQSF. The chain recombines TRBV4-1 with TRBJ1-2, with D hard to call. The CDR3 is made up of 14 amino acids. CDR1 is MGHRA and CDR2 is YSYEKL in the germline V gene.

Ten or more counts support this clone. V usage is TRBV19 and J usage is TRBJ1-1; 9 bases are shared with TRBD1. The CDR3 length is 15 residues. After removal of 8 bases from V and 6 bases from J, the junction contained 13 bases not matched to a gene. Germline-derived CDR1 and CDR2 are LNHDA and SQIVND (reference sequence). The CDR3 loop is CASEVRDREVSEAFF. As DNA, the CDR3 is TGTGCCAGTGAAGTAAGGGACAGGGAGGTCTCTGAAGCTTTCTTT.

This clone showed up many times. This rearrangement joins TRBV14 to TRBJ1-1; TRBD1 aligns across 9 bases. The CDR3 extends over 20 amino acids. Germline V gene sequence: CDR1 SGHDN, CDR2 FVKESK. J was trimmed by 4 bases and V by 3 bases; bases with no gene match: 21. CDR3 protein: CASSQSNYRGRKGWVTEAFF. CDR3 nucleotides: TGTGCCAGCAGCCAGAGCAATTACAGGGGGCGCAAAGGGTGGGTCACTGAAGCTTTCTTT.

In this sample, this clone turned up a few times. This chain connects TRBV6-2 or TRBV6-3 to TRBJ2-7; TRBD1 agrees at 7 bases. This CDR3 is built from 15 residues. From germline, CDR1 is MNHEY and CDR2 SVGEGT. The trim removed 4 bases at V and 3 bases at J, leaving 9 bases unmatched. CDR3 DNA: TGTGCCAGCAGTTGGACAGGAGGACATTACTACGAGCAGTACTTC. Translation gives CASSWTGGHYYEQYF.

This clone showed up just a few times. The chain is built from TRBV28 and TRBJ1-5, with D possibly being TRBD1 (6 bases). V dropped 7 bases and J dropped 6 bases, with 22 bases sitting between them. The CDR3 is 16 amino acids. Germline CDR1 MDHEN, CDR2 SYDVKM. CDR3 in amino acids: CASTLWGQGQVQPQHF. DNA for the CDR3: TGTGCCAGCACCCTATGGGGGCAGGGTCAGGTTCAGCCCCAGCATTTT.

The gene calls are TRBV7-8 and TRBJ2-5; 12 nucleotides match TRBD1. The germline gives CDR1 SGHVS, CDR2 FQNEAQ. The V segment lost 5 bases and the J segment 5 bases; nucleotides outside the gene matches: 3. The CDR3 totals 14 residues. The CDR3 spells CASSRDRGQETQYF. The CDR3 DNA sequence: TGTGCCAGCAGCCGGGACAGGGGGCAGGAGACCCAGTACTTC.

This clone turned up a few times. The V gene is TRBV15, the J gene TRBJ2-2; D is ambiguous. CDR1 is LNHNV, CDR2 YYDKDF, per germline (reference sequence). The CDR3 length is 13 residues. The germline V and J ends were trimmed by 5 bases and 6 bases, with 10 bases remaining between them. CDR3: CATSGTPAGELFF. CDR3 DNA sequence: TGTGCCACCAGCGGCACGCCGGCCGGGGAGCTGTTTTTT. Complete variable domain (other parts from reference TRBV15 and TRBJ2-2): DAMVIQNPRYQVTQFGKPVTLSCSQTLNHNVMYWYQQKSSQAPKLLFHYYDKDFNNEADTPDNFQSRRPNTSFCFLDIRSPGLGDTAMYLCATSGTPAGELFFGEGSRLTVL.

This clone was counted between two and nine times. The genes are TRBV12-3 or TRBV12-4 and TRBJ1-2, with D uncertain. The CDR3 is made up of 12 amino acids. V lost 7 bases and J lost 5, with 11 bases in between. CDR3 bases: TGTGCCAGCATTTTGTATTCGTATGGCTACACCTTC. Protein product: CASILYSYGYTF.

The chain couples TRBV7-2 to TRBJ2-7; 13 bases align to TRBD2. The length of the CDR3 is 15 residues. Germline loops: CDR1 SGHTA, CDR2 FQGNSA. The J segment lost 2 bases and the V segment lost 4 bases, leaving 2 bases of the junction unmatched. The CDR3 bases are TGTGCCAGCAGCTGGACTAGCGGGAGTCCCTACGAGCAGTACTTC. This sequence encodes CASSWTSGSPYEQYF.

By sample fraction, this clone is medium-sized (0.01 to 0.1%). The rearrangement links TRBV6-4 to TRBJ2-3; D gene ambiguous. The CDR3 length is 14 residues. Per the germline V gene, CDR1 is MRHNA and CDR2 is SNTAGT. Trimming took 0 bases from V and 2 from J, leaving 6 bases between them. The CDR3 DNA reads TGTGCCAGCAGTGACTCCCAGGACACAGATACGCAGTATTTT. Translated: CASSDSQDTDTQYF.